The rows below give T cell receptor beta chains drawn from one sample of a study of cytomegalovirus exposure and HLA in healthy donors. Measured with immunoSEQ multiplex PCR; TCRdb has only the in-frame clones, and not every one. The sample yields some 130,000 clones, nearly 90% seen once. Input material: PBMCs. The source is a woman aged 18-35 years in good health and CMV-seronegative. CDR3s leave out the opening cysteine and the closing phenylalanine or tryptophan.

cdr3_aa: ASSPLGDGGYEKLF
v_call: TRBV27
j_call: TRBJ1-4

cdr3_aa: ASSGTSYHEQY
v_call: TRBV2
j_call: TRBJ2-7

cdr3_aa: ASSASGVPEAF
v_call: TRBV7-9
j_call: TRBJ1-1

cdr3_aa: SVEDSPSYNEQF
v_call: TRBV29-1
j_call: TRBJ2-1

cdr3_aa: ASSWGPDSPNEKLF
v_call: TRBV5-1
j_call: TRBJ1-4

cdr3_aa: ASKGQWDAF
v_call: TRBV2
j_call: TRBJ1-1

cdr3_aa: ASMTGGNEQF
v_call: TRBV6-1
j_call: TRBJ2-1

cdr3_aa: ASSRDTEAF
v_call: TRBV28
j_call: TRBJ1-1

cdr3_aa: ASSFGTGFGGYT
v_call: TRBV27
j_call: TRBJ1-2

cdr3_aa: SVAVGHEQY
v_call: TRBV20-1
j_call: TRBJ2-7

cdr3_aa: ASSFGTADYGYT
v_call: TRBV5-1
j_call: TRBJ1-2

cdr3_aa: ASSPMGQSSYNEQF
v_call: TRBV18
j_call: TRBJ2-1

cdr3_aa: ASSAGGTGCT
v_call: TRBV9
j_call: TRBJ1-2

cdr3_aa: ASGSSGTGEQY
v_call: TRBV19
j_call: TRBJ2-7

cdr3_aa: ASSSGGDAEAF
v_call: TRBV7-3
j_call: TRBJ1-1

cdr3_aa: ASSATAGVSEQY
v_call: TRBV18
j_call: TRBJ2-7

cdr3_aa: ASSLGGRTGVEKLF
v_call: TRBV11-2
j_call: TRBJ1-4